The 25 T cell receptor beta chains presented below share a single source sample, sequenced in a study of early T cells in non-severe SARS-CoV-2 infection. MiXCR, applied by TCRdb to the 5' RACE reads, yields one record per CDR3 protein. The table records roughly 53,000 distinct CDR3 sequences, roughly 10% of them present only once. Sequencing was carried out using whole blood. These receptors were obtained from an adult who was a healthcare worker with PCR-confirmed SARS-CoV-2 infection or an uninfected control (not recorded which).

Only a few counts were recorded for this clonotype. CDR3: CATSDLNWDTVNEQFF. The CDR3 DNA reads as TGTGCCACCAGTGATTTGAATTGGGACACTGTCAATGAGCAGTTCTTC. The rearrangement links TRBV24-1 to TRBJ2-1; D might be TRBD1 (6 bases). CDR3 length: 16 residues. V lost 0 bases and J lost 6, with 14 bases in between. The germline CDR1 and CDR2 sequences are KGHDR and SFDVKD.

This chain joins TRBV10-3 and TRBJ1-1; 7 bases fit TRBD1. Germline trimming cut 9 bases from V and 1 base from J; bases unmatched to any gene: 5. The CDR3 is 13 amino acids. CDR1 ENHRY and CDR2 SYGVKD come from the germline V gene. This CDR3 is CAMYDRENTEAFF. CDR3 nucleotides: TGTGCCATGTACGACAGGGAGAACACTGAAGCTTTCTTT.

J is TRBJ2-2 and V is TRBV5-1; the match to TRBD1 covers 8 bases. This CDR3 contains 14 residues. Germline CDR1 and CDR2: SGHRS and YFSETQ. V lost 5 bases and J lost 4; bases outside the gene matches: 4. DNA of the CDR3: TGCGCCAGCAGTTGGGACAGGCCCACCGGGGAGCTGTTTTTT. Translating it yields CASSWDRPTGELFF. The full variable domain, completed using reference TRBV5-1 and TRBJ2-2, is KAGVTQTPRYLIKTRGQQVTLSCSPISGHRSVSWYQQTPGQGLQFLFEYFSETQRNKGNFPGRFSGRQFSNSRSEMNVSTLELGDSALYLCASSWDRPTGELFFGEGSRLTVL.

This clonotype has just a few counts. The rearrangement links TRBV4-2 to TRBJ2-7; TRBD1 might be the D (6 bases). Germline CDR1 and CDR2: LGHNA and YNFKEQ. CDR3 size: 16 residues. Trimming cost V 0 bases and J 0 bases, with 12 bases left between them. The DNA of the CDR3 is TGTGCCAGCAGCCAAGATAGGGCAGGGGTCTCCTACGAGCAGTACTTC. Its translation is CASSQDRAGVSYEQYF.

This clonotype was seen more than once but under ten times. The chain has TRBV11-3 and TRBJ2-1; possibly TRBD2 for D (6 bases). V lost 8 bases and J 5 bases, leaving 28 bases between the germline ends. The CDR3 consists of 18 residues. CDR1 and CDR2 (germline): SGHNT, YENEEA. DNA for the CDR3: TGTGCCAGCCAAAAAAGAAGCCCTAGCGACGAATACAACAATGAGCAGTTCTTC. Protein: CASQKRSPSDEYNNEQFF.

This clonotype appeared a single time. The CDR3 bases are TGTGCCAGCAGTTACGGGCCGGGACAGCTCTCCTACGAGCAGTACTTC. Its translation is CASSYGPGQLSYEQYF. V and J are TRBV6-2 or TRBV6-3 and TRBJ2-7; 7 positions agree with TRBD1. In germline, CDR1 is MNHEY, CDR2 SVGEGT. This CDR3 is built from 16 residues. V shed 2 bases and J 0 bases; nucleotides not matched to a gene: 7.

The CDR3 reads CASSLRQGLAKNIQYF. CDR3 bases: TGTGCCAGTAGTCTCCGACAGGGACTAGCCAAAAACATTCAGTACTTC. The J gene is TRBJ2-4, the V gene TRBV19, with TRBD1 as a possible D gene (7 bases). Trimming left V 5 bases short and J 0 bases short, with 14 bases between. Germline V gene lookup returns CDR1 LNHDA and CDR2 SQIVND (reference sequence). This CDR3 contains 16 residues. The complete variable domain, with remaining parts taken from reference TRBV19 and TRBJ2-4, reads DGGITQSPKYLFRKEGQNVTLSCEQNLNHDAMYWYRQDPGQGLRLIYYSQIVNDFQKGDIAEGYSVSREKKESFPLTVTSAQKNPTAFYLCASSLRQGLAKNIQYFGAGTRLSVL.

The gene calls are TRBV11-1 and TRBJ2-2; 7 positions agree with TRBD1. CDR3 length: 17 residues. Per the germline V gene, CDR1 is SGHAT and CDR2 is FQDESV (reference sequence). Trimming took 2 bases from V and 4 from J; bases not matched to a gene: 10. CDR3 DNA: TGTGCCAGCAGCTTAAGGGGGACAGTCGGCGGCACCGGGGAGCTGTTTTTT. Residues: CASSLRGTVGGTGELFF.

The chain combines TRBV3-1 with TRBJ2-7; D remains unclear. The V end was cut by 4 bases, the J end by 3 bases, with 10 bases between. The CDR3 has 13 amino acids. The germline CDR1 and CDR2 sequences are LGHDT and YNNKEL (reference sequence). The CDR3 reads CASSPGSLYEQYF. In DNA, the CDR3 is TGTGCCAGCAGCCCCGGCTCCCTCTACGAGCAGTACTTC.

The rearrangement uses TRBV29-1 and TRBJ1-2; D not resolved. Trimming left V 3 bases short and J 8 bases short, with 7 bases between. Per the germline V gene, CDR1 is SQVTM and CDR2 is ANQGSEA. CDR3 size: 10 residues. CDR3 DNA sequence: TGCAGCGTTGATACCAGCGGCTACACCTTC. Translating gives CSVDTSGYTF.

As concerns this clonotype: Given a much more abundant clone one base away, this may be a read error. CDR3 loop: CSTSRDSGTEAFF. As DNA, the CDR3 is TGTTCCACCAGTAGGGATTCGGGCACTGAAGCTTTCTTT. The chain uses TRBV24-1 and TRBJ1-1; D not resolved. Germline values: CDR1 KGHDR, CDR2 SFDVKD. The CDR3 is made up of 13 amino acids.

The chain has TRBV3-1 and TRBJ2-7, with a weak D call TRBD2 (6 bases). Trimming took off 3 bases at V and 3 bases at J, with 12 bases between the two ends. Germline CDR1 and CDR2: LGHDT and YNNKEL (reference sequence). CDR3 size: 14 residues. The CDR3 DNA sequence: TGTGCCAGCAGCCAGGCGGGACCCAGCTACGAGCAGTACTTC. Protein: CASSQAGPSYEQYF.

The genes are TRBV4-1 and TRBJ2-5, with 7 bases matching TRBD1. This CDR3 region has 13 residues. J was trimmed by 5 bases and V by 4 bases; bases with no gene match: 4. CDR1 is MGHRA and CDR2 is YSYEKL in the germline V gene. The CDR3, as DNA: TGCGCCAGCAGCCCGGGACAGTTCGAGACCCAGTACTTC. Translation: CASSPGQFETQYF.

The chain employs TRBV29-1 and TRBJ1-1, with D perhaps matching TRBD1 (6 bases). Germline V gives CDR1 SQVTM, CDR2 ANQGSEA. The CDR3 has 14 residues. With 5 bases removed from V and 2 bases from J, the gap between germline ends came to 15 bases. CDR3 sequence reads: CSVSRGTYNTEAFF. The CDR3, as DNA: TGCAGCGTTTCACGAGGGACATACAACACTGAAGCTTTCTTT.

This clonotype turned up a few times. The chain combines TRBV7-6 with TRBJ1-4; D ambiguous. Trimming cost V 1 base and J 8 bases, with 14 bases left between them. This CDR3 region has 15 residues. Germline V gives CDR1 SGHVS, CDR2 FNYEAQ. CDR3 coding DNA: TGTGCCAGCAGCTTAGAGCCTGGGTATGCGGAAAAACTGTTTTTT. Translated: CASSLEPGYAEKLFF.

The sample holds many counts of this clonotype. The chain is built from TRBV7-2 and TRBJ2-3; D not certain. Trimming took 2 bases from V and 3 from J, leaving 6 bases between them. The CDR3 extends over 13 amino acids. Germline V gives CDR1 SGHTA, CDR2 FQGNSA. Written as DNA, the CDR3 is TGTGCCAGCAGCTTAAGCTGGACAGATACGCAGTATTTT. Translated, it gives CASSLSWTDTQYF.

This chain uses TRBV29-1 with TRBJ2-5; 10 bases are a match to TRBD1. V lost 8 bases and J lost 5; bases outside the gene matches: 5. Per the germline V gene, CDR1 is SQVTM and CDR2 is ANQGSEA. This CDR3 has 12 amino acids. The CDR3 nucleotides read TGCAGCATAGACAGGGGGCAGGAGACCCAGTACTTC. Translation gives CSIDRGQETQYF.

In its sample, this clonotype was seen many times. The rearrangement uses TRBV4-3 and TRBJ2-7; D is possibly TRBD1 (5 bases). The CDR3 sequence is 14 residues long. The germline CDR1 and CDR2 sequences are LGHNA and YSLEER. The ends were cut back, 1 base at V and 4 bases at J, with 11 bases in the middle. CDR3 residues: CASSQGGQGYEQYF. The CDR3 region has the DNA TGCGCCAGCAGCCAAGGAGGCCAGGGATACGAGCAGTACTTC.

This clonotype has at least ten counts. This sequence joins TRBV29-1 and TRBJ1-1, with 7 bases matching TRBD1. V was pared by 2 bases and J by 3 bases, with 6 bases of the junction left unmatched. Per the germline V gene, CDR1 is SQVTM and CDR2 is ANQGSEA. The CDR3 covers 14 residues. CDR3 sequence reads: CSVEPRRGDTEAFF. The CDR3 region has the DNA TGCAGCGTTGAACCCCGCAGGGGGGACACTGAAGCTTTCTTT.

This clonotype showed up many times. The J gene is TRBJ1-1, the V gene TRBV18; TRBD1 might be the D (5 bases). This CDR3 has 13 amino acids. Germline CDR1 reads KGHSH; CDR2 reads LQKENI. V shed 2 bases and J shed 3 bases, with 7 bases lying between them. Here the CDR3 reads CASSPGGDTEAFF. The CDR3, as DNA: TGTGCCAGCTCACCAGGGGGTGACACTGAAGCTTTCTTT.

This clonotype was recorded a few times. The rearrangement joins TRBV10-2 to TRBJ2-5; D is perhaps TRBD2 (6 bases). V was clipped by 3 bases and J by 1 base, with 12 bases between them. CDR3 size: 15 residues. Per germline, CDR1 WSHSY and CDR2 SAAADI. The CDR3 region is CASSEVGGVQETQYF. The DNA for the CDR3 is TGCGCCAGCAGTGAAGTGGGCGGGGTCCAAGAGACCCAGTACTTC.

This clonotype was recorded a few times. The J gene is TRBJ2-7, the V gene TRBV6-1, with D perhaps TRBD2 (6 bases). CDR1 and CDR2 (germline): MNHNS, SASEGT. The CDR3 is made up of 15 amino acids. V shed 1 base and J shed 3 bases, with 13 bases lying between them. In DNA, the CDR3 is TGTGCCAGCAGTGAAGAATGGGAGGACTTCTACGAGCAGTACTTC. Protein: CASSEEWEDFYEQYF.

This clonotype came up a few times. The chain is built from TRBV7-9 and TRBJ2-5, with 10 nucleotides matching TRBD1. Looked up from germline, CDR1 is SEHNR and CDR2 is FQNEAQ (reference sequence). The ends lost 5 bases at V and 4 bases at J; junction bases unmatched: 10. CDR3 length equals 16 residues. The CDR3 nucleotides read TGTGCCAGCAGCCCACCGGGACAGGGGTCTAGAGAGACCCAGTACTTC. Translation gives CASSPPGQGSRETQYF.

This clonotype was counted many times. The chain's CDR3 is CSAYRDDGGEQFF. The CDR3 region has the DNA TGCAGCGCATACCGGGACGACGGAGGTGAGCAGTTCTTC. The J gene is TRBJ2-1, the V gene TRBV29-1; D tentatively fits TRBD1 or TRBD2 (5 bases each). Trimming took 7 bases from V and 9 from J, leaving 19 bases between them. CDR1 and CDR2 from the germline V gene are SQVTM and ANQGSEA. The CDR3 is 13 residues long.

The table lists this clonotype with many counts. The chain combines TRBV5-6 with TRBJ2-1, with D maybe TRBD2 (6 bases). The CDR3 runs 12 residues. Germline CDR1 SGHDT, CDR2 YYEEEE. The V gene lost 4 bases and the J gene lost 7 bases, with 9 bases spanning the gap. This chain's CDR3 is CASSGAGNEQFF. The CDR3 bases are TGTGCCAGCAGCGGGGCGGGGAATGAGCAGTTCTTC.